This TCR beta chain was found in a study of beta chain features in type 1 diabetes. Broader study findings: PCR might favor shorter templates, but any such skew would affect patients and controls equally.

Investigators reverse transcribed all isolated RNA, so they sequenced expressed TCRB transcripts. Assay used: immunoSEQ multiplex PCR; TCRdb lists only in-frame clones, some missing. Seen here are under 900,000 clones, around a sixth observed once, and the top ten hold 0.02% to 0.025%. Trimming removed 0 bases at V and 7 bases at J, with 18 bases between. CDR1 is KGHSH and CDR2 is LQKENI in the germline V gene. The CDR3 consists of 16 residues. As regards this clone: Its antigen is not identified.

The TCR originated in a woman under 30 in good health. Sequenced: naive CD4+ T cells from blood. V is TRBV18 and J is TRBJ1-2; no clear D. This CDR3 reads CASSPPSHVTGPGYTF. The CDR3 bases are TGTGCCAGCTCACCACCGTCACACGTCACCGGTCCTGGCTACACCTTC.